This T cell receptor (beta chain) was sequenced in a study of blood T cell repertoires in COVID-19. Study information: Donors in the United States, Italy and Spain gave samples during acute or convalescent COVID-19. The analysed material was cDNA or gDNA that came from T cells, B-cell-depleted T cells, or PBMCs.

In the study's own analysis: Estimated nucleated cell counts came from reference gene primer amplification. The protocol was immunoSEQ multiplex PCR, while the TCRdb copy is restricted to in-frame clones and leaves out a portion. For V, J and clone size, that table is used; D and trimming come from the DNA. The table shows approximately 210,000 clones, with 70% to 85% occurring only once. Germline lookup yields CDR1 SGHTS and CDR2 YDEGEE. Trimming removed 6 bases from V and 3 bases from J, with 21 bases in between. The CDR3 totals 16 residues. Patients in Seattle were enrolled during active infection, then followed longitudinally.

This chain uses TRBV5-8 with TRBJ1-1; possibly TRBD1 for D (5 bases). The sample comprised peripheral blood. The source of this sequence is a woman older than 75 with COVID-19, enrolled during active disease. Here the CDR3 DNA reads TGTGCCAGCAACCGCGACCTCACTCTCAGGGACACTGAAGCTTTCTTT. Amino acid sequence: CASNRDLTLRDTEAFF.